This T cell receptor (beta chain) was obtained from a study of blood T cells in healthy people across ages. Using a J-beta primer mix together with a sample-barcoded 5' primer, a second PCR was run for about 6 to 11 cycles. TCRdb reprocessed the 5' RACE reads with MiXCR, giving one entry per CDR3 protein. The data hold about 1.1 million distinct CDR3 sequences, with around two fifths observed a single time. Worth noting for this clonotype: Compared with germline, one end of the junction differs, possibly owing to a read error.

Per sample, extraction of total RNA gave at least 6 micrograms in every case. This CDR3 contains 15 residues. The germline gives CDR1 DFQATT, CDR2 SNEGSKA (reference sequence). This receptor was obtained from a man younger than 35 in good health. The genes are TRBV20-1 and TRBJ1-5; the D is unclear. The source material was blood. The CDR3 is CSATRTGNSNRPQHF. DNA for the CDR3: TGCAGTGCCACCAGGACGGGGAATAGCAATCGGCCCCAGCATTTT.